The next 4 T cell receptor beta chains were all read from a single sample in a study of blood T cell repertoires in COVID-19. The data were produced by immunoSEQ multiplex PCR, yet TCRdb's version contains in-frame clones alone and is incomplete. The sample carries 150,000 or so clones, around 87% recorded once. Sequencing was performed on peripheral blood. The receptor source for this set is a man at least 80 years old with acute or convalescent COVID-19.

This rearrangement joins TRBV7-9 to TRBJ2-2; D gene unclear. From germline, CDR1 is SEHNR and CDR2 FQNEAQ (reference sequence). Trimming cost V 1 base and J 1 base, with 4 bases left between them. The CDR3 has 14 amino acids. CDR3 in amino acids: CASSLGQNTGELFF. The CDR3 DNA reads as TGTGCCAGCAGCTTAGGTCAGAACACCGGGGAGCTGTTTTTT.

In this sample, this clone turned up a few times. The gene calls are TRBV6-5 and TRBJ1-6; no clear D gene. CDR3 length: 15 residues. Germline CDR1 reads MNHEY; CDR2 reads SVGAGI. Trimming took off 4 bases at V and 6 bases at J, with 13 bases between the two ends. CDR3 bases: TGTGCCAGCAGTTTATCCAACAGCCTTAATTCACCCCTCCACTTT. Translated, it gives CASSLSNSLNSPLHF.

The chain has TRBV5-1 and TRBJ2-7; no firm D call. Germline V lookup: CDR1 SGHRS, CDR2 YFSETQ. This CDR3 spans 11 amino acids. V lost 1 base and J lost 9, with 8 bases in between. CDR3 sequence: CASSLNERQYF. The CDR3 DNA reads TGCGCCAGCAGCTTGAATGAGAGGCAGTACTTC. The variable domain in full, completed from reference TRBV5-1 and TRBJ2-7, reads KAGVTQTPRYLIKTRGQQVTLSCSPISGHRSVSWYQQTPGQGLQFLFEYFSETQRNKGNFPGRFSGRQFSNSRSEMNVSTLELGDSALYLCASSLNERQYFGPGTRLTVT.

V and J are TRBV7-9 and TRBJ2-4; TRBD1 might be the D (6 bases). Germline assignment: CDR1 SEHNR and CDR2 FQNEAQ (reference sequence). The germline V and J ends were trimmed by 6 bases and 9 bases, with 18 bases remaining between them. The CDR3 extends over 14 amino acids. This CDR3 reads CASSPTGDLGIQYF. CDR3 DNA: TGTGCCAGCAGTCCGACAGGAGACCTTGGCATTCAGTACTTC.